This TCR beta chain was found in a study of control samples from healthy donors and cancer patients (dated by TCRdb to the early 2020s). Unmatched junction bases come to 7, with V trimmed by 5 bases and J by 3 bases. CDR1 and CDR2, looked up from the germline V gene, are SGHDT and YYEEEE. The CDR3 sequence holds 15 residues, the cysteine and phenylalanine included. The entry retains the CDR3 DNA only, 45 bases that are in frame from base 1. As concerns this clone: The antigen this receptor binds is unknown. Per-base qualities were not stored, and no clone one base away is much larger.

The library was generated by the immunoSEQ multiplex PCR assay. In TCRdb, the immuneACCESS table is reduced to in-frame sequences with V and J assigned. These tables do not hold every clone; where another copy was compared, an unresolved V gene accounts for under half, and the others remain unexplained. Across this sample there are 100,000 to 120,000 clones, with approximately 87% seen only once. The leading ten clones occupy around 3.5% of the sample. The specimen was PBMCs. This chain is built from TRBV5-6 and TRBJ1-1, with 10 bases in between that match TRBD1. The receptor was derived from a woman in her fifties or sixties with lung cancer. The CDR3 sequence is CASRPKGTGDTEAFF. The DNA sequence is TGTGCCAGCAGGCCAAAGGGGACAGGGGACACTGAAGCTTTCTTT.